Listed below are T cell receptor beta chains from one sample, sequenced in a study of spatial heterogeneity in lung cancer. A single record per CDR3 protein comes from TCRdb applying MiXCR to the 5' RACE reads. The table has roughly 100,000 distinct CDR3 sequences, roughly 10% seen once; the top ten hold 6.9%. The input for sequencing was PBMCs, taken at surgery. The origin of the receptors is a male donor with early-stage non-small cell lung cancer. CDR3s include the opening cysteine and the closing phenylalanine or tryptophan. D genes are given only for firm matches. Only part of the rows carry a size: once, few, many, or a class if the clone is expanded.

v_gene: TRBV20-1
j_gene: TRBJ2-1
d_gene: TRBD1
abundance: many
CDR3nt: TGCAGTGCTTACAGGGGGAGCTCCTACAATGAGCAGTTCTTC
CDR3aa: CSAYRGSSYNEQFF

v_gene: TRBV20-1
j_gene: TRBJ1-6
d_gene: TRBD1
abundance: many
CDR3nt: TGCAGTGCTAGAGCCCGGGACAGGGGCCGTTCACCCCTCCACTTT
CDR3aa: CSARARDRGRSPLHF

v_gene: TRBV5-4
j_gene: TRBJ2-7
d_gene: -
abundance: few
CDR3nt: TGTGCCAGCAGCCCTATAGGGGCCTACGAGCAGTACTTC
CDR3aa: CASSPIGAYEQYF

v_gene: TRBV7-8
j_gene: TRBJ2-7
d_gene: -
abundance: few
CDR3nt: TGTGCCAGCAACCGAGTGGCAGACTTTTACGAGCAGTACTTC
CDR3aa: CASNRVADFYEQYF

v_gene: TRBV2
j_gene: TRBJ1-1
d_gene: -
abundance: many
CDR3nt: TGTGCCAGCACCACGCGGGGCAGGGAAAAAGGTAGTTTTGCTTTCTTT
CDR3aa: CASTTRGREKGSFAFF

v_gene: TRBV20-1
j_gene: TRBJ1-1
d_gene: TRBD1
abundance: few
CDR3nt: TGCAGTGCTCGCCGACAGGGGAAAGACACTGAAGCTTTCTTT
CDR3aa: CSARRQGKDTEAFF

v_gene: TRBV7-9
j_gene: TRBJ2-7
d_gene: -
abundance: many
CDR3nt: TGTGCCAGCAGCTTACCGAGACCGGCCTACGAGCAGTACTTC
CDR3aa: CASSLPRPAYEQYF

v_gene: TRBV29-1
j_gene: TRBJ2-1
d_gene: TRBD2
abundance: many
CDR3nt: TGCAGCGTTGAGGCCACTAGCGGGACTTACAATGAGCAGTTCTTC
CDR3aa: CSVEATSGTYNEQFF

v_gene: TRBV28
j_gene: TRBJ2-5
d_gene: TRBD1
abundance: many
CDR3nt: TGTGCCAGCAGTTCAACCTCGGGACAGCGGAGGACCCAGTACTTC
CDR3aa: CASSSTSGQRRTQYF

v_gene: TRBV5-1
j_gene: TRBJ2-5
d_gene: -
abundance: many
CDR3nt: TGCGCCAGCAGCTTGGTACTAGAGGAGACCCAGTACTTC
CDR3aa: CASSLVLEETQYF

v_gene: TRBV6-2/TRBV6-3
j_gene: TRBJ2-7
d_gene: TRBD1
abundance: -
CDR3nt: TGTGCCAGCAGTTACTCGGGACAGTTCTACGAGCAGTACTTC
CDR3aa: CASSYSGQFYEQYF

v_gene: TRBV21-1
j_gene: TRBJ2-5
d_gene: -
abundance: -
CDR3nt: TGTGCCAGCAGCAAGGACAGGAAAGAGACCCAGTACTTC
CDR3aa: CASSKDRKETQYF

v_gene: TRBV15
j_gene: TRBJ2-3
d_gene: -
abundance: -
CDR3nt: TGTGCCACCAGCATGAGCACAGATACGCAGTATTTT
CDR3aa: CATSMSTDTQYF

v_gene: TRBV12-3/TRBV12-4
j_gene: TRBJ2-3
d_gene: TRBD2
abundance: few
CDR3nt: TGTGCCAGCAGTTTGTCTAGCGGGGACACAGATACGCAGTATTTT
CDR3aa: CASSLSSGDTDTQYF

v_gene: TRBV25-1
j_gene: TRBJ2-3
d_gene: -
abundance: -
CDR3nt: TGTGCCAGCAGTGAATGGGTTGCCGGGGACACAGATACGCAGTATTTT
CDR3aa: CASSEWVAGDTDTQYF

v_gene: TRBV7-2
j_gene: TRBJ2-1
d_gene: TRBD2
abundance: -
CDR3nt: TGTGCCAGCAGCTTACTCGCCGGGGGGGCAAATGAGCAGTTCTTC
CDR3aa: CASSLLAGGANEQFF

v_gene: TRBV20-1
j_gene: TRBJ1-3
d_gene: -
abundance: once
CDR3nt: TGCAGTGCTAGAACACAGGCCAGCTCTGGAAACACCATATATTTT
CDR3aa: CSARTQASSGNTIYF

v_gene: TRBV29-1
j_gene: TRBJ1-4
d_gene: TRBD1
abundance: many
CDR3nt: TGCAGCACACGACAGGGACCTAATGAAAAACTGTTTTTT
CDR3aa: CSTRQGPNEKLFF

v_gene: TRBV5-1
j_gene: TRBJ2-1
d_gene: TRBD2
abundance: -
CDR3nt: TGCGCCAGCAGCTGGACTAGCGGGGCGAGCTCCTACAATGAGCAGTTCTTC
CDR3aa: CASSWTSGASSYNEQFF

v_gene: TRBV29-1
j_gene: TRBJ2-7
d_gene: -
abundance: few
CDR3nt: TGCAGCGTTGAAGAGGGGAGGCAGGACGAGCAGTACTTC
CDR3aa: CSVEEGRQDEQYF

v_gene: TRBV5-1
j_gene: TRBJ2-1
d_gene: TRBD1
abundance: few
CDR3nt: TGCGCCAGCAGCGATGGGACAGACCAATACAATGAGCAGTTCTTC
CDR3aa: CASSDGTDQYNEQFF

v_gene: TRBV4-3
j_gene: TRBJ2-1
d_gene: -
abundance: few
CDR3nt: TGCGCCAGCAGCCAAGATCGAGGGTACAATGAGCAGTTCTTC
CDR3aa: CASSQDRGYNEQFF

v_gene: TRBV28
j_gene: TRBJ2-1
d_gene: TRBD1
abundance: -
CDR3nt: TGTGCCAGCAGGGTGGGACAGAGGAGCAGCGGGCAGTTCTTC
CDR3aa: CASRVGQRSSGQFF

v_gene: TRBV4-3
j_gene: TRBJ1-2
d_gene: TRBD1
abundance: many
CDR3nt: TGCGCCAGCAGCCAAGATGGAGGGACAGGAGTGGGCTACACCTTC
CDR3aa: CASSQDGGTGVGYTF

v_gene: TRBV6-6
j_gene: TRBJ1-5
d_gene: TRBD1
abundance: many
CDR3nt: TGTGCCAGCAGCCCCTCCCCGGACAGGGTAGGCAATCAGCCCCAGCATTTT
CDR3aa: CASSPSPDRVGNQPQHF

v_gene: TRBV20-1
j_gene: TRBJ2-7
d_gene: TRBD1
abundance: many
CDR3nt: TGCAGTGCTAGAGACAGCCGGACAGGGGGGAACGGGTGCTACTTC
CDR3aa: CSARDSRTGGNGCYF

v_gene: TRBV28
j_gene: TRBJ2-3
d_gene: TRBD2
abundance: many
CDR3nt: TGTGCCAGCAGTTTAGGGCTAGCGGGGGCGAAGCAGTATTTT
CDR3aa: CASSLGLAGAKQYF

v_gene: TRBV7-2
j_gene: TRBJ2-5
d_gene: -
abundance: -
CDR3nt: TGTGCCAGCAGCTTAGGCACAGCTCTCCAAGAGACCCAGTACTTC
CDR3aa: CASSLGTALQETQYF

v_gene: TRBV20-1
j_gene: TRBJ2-1
d_gene: TRBD1
abundance: -
CDR3nt: TGCAGTGCAAACAATCCGACAGGGGTCGACTACAATGAGCAGTTCTTC
CDR3aa: CSANNPTGVDYNEQFF

v_gene: TRBV20-1
j_gene: TRBJ2-4
d_gene: -
abundance: many
CDR3nt: TGCAGTGCTACCCCCTTTGGGGGAGGAGGGAACATTCAGTACTTC
CDR3aa: CSATPFGGGGNIQYF

v_gene: TRBV5-1
j_gene: TRBJ1-5
d_gene: -
abundance: many
CDR3nt: TGCGCCAGCAGCATTGGGGGCACAGATAATCAGCCCCAGCATTTT
CDR3aa: CASSIGGTDNQPQHF